This T cell receptor (beta chain) was documented in a study of Ad26.COV2.S vaccination and SARS-CoV-2 variants. CDR3 length: 15 amino acids. Trimming took 5 bases from V and 8 from J, leaving 24 bases between them. Germline CDR1 reads DFQATT; CDR2 reads SNEGSKA (reference sequence). Treatment meaning: 15 to 20 received Ad26.COV2.S at low or high dose, single or two shots; 5 received placebo; per-sample allocation not given. Collection of samples fell on day 63 after the first vaccine or placebo injection. Sequencing was performed with immunoSEQ multiplex PCR; in TCRdb, only in-frame clones are kept and a portion is missing. The table includes hundreds of thousands of clones, around 87% detected once. This clone was counted a single time.

This TCR was recovered from a person between 18 and 59 years old who received the Ad26.COV2.S COVID-19 vaccine or a placebo. Sequenced here: peripheral blood, sampled in a trial of Ad26.COV2.S vaccine versus placebo. The V call is TRBV20-1, the J call TRBJ1-2, with D possibly TRBD1 on 5 matching bases. Here the CDR3 reads CSAGGPNSSPGGYTF. CDR3 DNA sequence: TGCAGTGCTGGTGGACCGAACAGTTCCCCAGGGGGCTACACCTTC.